The 23 T cell receptor beta chains in this list originate from one sample, sequenced in a study of metastatic and nonmetastatic thyroid tumors. MiXCR was used by TCRdb to re-call the PCR reads. The sample lists about 15,000 clones, about 31% occurring once. None of the patients had undergone any treatment ahead of thyroid surgery. Sequenced: tumor tissue. Receptors originate from a female donor with papillary thyroid cancer or a benign thyroid nodule (not recorded which). Some clones in this sample may be carry-over from other donors' samples.

This clone appeared a single time. This chain uses TRBV5-1 with TRBJ1-2, with 10 bases aligning to TRBD1. The CDR3 totals 16 residues. Unmatched junction bases numbered 6, after V lost 4 bases and J lost 0 bases. Germline loops: CDR1 SGHRS, CDR2 YFSETQ. In DNA, the CDR3 is TGCGCCAGCAGCCCAGGGACAGGGGCAGCTAACTATGGCTACACCTTC. As protein: CASSPGTGAANYGYTF.

V usage is TRBV7-8 and J usage is TRBJ2-7; possibly TRBD1 or TRBD2 for D (5 bases each). Germline assignment: CDR1 SGHVS and CDR2 FQNEAQ. Trimming shortened V by 5 bases and J by 5 bases, and 16 bases separated the two germline ends. The CDR3 consists of 14 residues. In nucleotides, the CDR3 is TGTGCCAGCAGCAGGGACCGGGACGCAAACGAGCAGTACTTC. This sequence encodes CASSRDRDANEQYF.

Judged by abundance, this clone is medium-sized. V and J are TRBV11-2 and TRBJ2-1; 8 bases match TRBD1. The CDR3 sequence is 14 residues long. CDR1 and CDR2 (germline): SGHAT, FQNNGV. J was trimmed by 6 bases and V by 2 bases; bases with no gene match: 3. CDR3 sequence: CASSLTGGGNEQFF. The CDR3 DNA reads as TGTGCCAGCAGCTTAACAGGGGGTGGCAATGAGCAGTTCTTC. The full variable domain, completed using reference TRBV11-2 and TRBJ2-1, is EAGVAQSPRYKIIEKRQSVAFWCNPISGHATLYWYQQILGQGPKLLIQFQNNGVVDDSQLPKDRFSAERLKGVDSTLKIQPAKLEDSAVYLCASSLTGGGNEQFFGPGTRLTVL.

Many counts were recorded for this clone. CDR3: CASSQEPASRVRTEAFF. The DNA for the CDR3 is TGTGCCAGCAGCCAAGAACCGGCGAGTAGGGTTCGCACTGAAGCTTTCTTT. The chain joins TRBV3-1 to TRBJ1-1, with unresolved D. CDR1 is LGHDT, CDR2 YNNKEL, per germline (reference sequence). Trimming removed 0 bases at V and 4 bases at J, with 18 bases between. This CDR3 is 17 amino acids long.

This chain connects TRBV4-1 to TRBJ1-1; unclear D gene. Germline CDR1 reads MGHRA; CDR2 reads YSYEKL. V gave up 1 base and J gave up 1 base, with 7 bases separating them. There are 14 residues in the CDR3. In DNA form, the CDR3 reads TGCGCCAGCAGCCAAGTAGGAGGGAACACTGAAGCTTTCTTT. This gives the protein CASSQVGGNTEAFF.

This clone came up many times. The gene calls are TRBV15 and TRBJ1-4, with 8 bases that match TRBD1. The V gene's germline CDR1 is LNHNV and CDR2 YYDKDF (reference sequence). Germline trimming cut 3 bases from V and 0 bases from J; bases unmatched to any gene: 3. This CDR3 spans 16 amino acids. In nucleotides, the CDR3 is TGTGCCACCAGCAGCTACAGGGGGGCAACTAATGAAAAACTGTTTTTT. Translated, it gives CATSSYRGATNEKLFF.

This clone was seen once. The chain employs TRBV30 and TRBJ2-7, with no clear D. The CDR3 covers 12 residues. Germline V gene sequence: CDR1 GTSNPN, CDR2 SVGIG (reference sequence). CDR3 sequence: CALGGPSYEQYF. CDR3 nucleotides: TGTGCTTTGGGCGGTCCTTCCTACGAGCAGTACTTC.

This clone showed up just once. The V call is TRBV3-1, the J call TRBJ2-2; D not certain. The CDR3 is 14 residues long. The V end was cut by 4 bases, the J end by 6 bases, with 12 bases between. CDR1 is LGHDT and CDR2 is YNNKEL in the germline V gene (reference sequence). In DNA form, the CDR3 reads TGTGCCAGCAGCCGATCAGACCTAGCCGGGGAGCTGTTTTTT. Protein: CASSRSDLAGELFF.

This clone was picked up many times. The chain is built from TRBV5-6 and TRBJ2-4; the D gene is possibly TRBD2 (6 bases). This CDR3 is built from 15 residues. Germline V gives CDR1 SGHDT, CDR2 YYEEEE. V lost 4 bases and J lost 0, with 11 bases in between. The DNA for the CDR3 is TGTGCCAGCAGCGCCCAGGGACTAGCCAAAAACATTCAGTACTTC. Translating it yields CASSAQGLAKNIQYF.

The chain joins TRBV19 to TRBJ1-5; maybe TRBD1 (6 bases). Between the trimmed V and J ends, which lost 6 bases and 5 bases, there was a span of 14 bases. From germline, CDR1 is LNHDA and CDR2 SQIVND (reference sequence). CDR3 length: 14 residues. In DNA, the CDR3 is TGTGCCAGTAGCCATAAAGGGGGACATCAGCCCCAGCATTTT. This translates into CASSHKGGHQPQHF.

By proportion, this clone is medium-sized. The chain uses TRBV12-3 or TRBV12-4 and TRBJ1-3; 9 bases are shared with TRBD1. J lost 7 bases, V lost 6 bases, and 10 bases had no gene match. The CDR3 is 15 residues long. The CDR3 DNA reads TGTGCCAGCAGGAAGGGACAGGGCGTCGGGAACACCATATATTTT. Protein product: CASRKGQGVGNTIYF.

Only one count was recorded for this clone. The genes are TRBV11-2 and TRBJ2-1; D is perhaps TRBD2 (5 bases). The CDR3 spans 15 residues. Trimming took off 5 bases at V and 8 bases at J, with 19 bases between the two ends. Germline CDR1 reads SGHAT; CDR2 reads FQNNGV. The CDR3 loop is CASSGPGKSFDEQFF. The CDR3, as DNA: TGTGCCAGCAGCGGCCCGGGGAAGAGCTTCGATGAGCAGTTCTTC.

The genes are TRBV5-1 and TRBJ1-1; TRBD1 matches 9 bases. The germline gives CDR1 SGHRS, CDR2 YFSETQ. The CDR3 spans 14 residues. After removal of 3 bases from V and 4 bases from J, the junction contained 4 bases not matched to a gene. The CDR3 protein is CASSWGTGSTEAFF. In DNA form, the CDR3 reads TGCGCCAGCAGCTGGGGGACAGGGAGCACTGAAGCTTTCTTT.

This chain uses TRBV6-1 with TRBJ1-5; D is ambiguous. The CDR3 is made up of 15 amino acids. From germline, CDR1 is MNHNS and CDR2 SASEGT. V was pared by 3 bases and J by 5 bases, with 14 bases between. The DNA of the CDR3 is TGTGCCAGCAGTGAGAGACCGGACCCTGATCAGCCCCAGCATTTT. Translation gives CASSERPDPDQPQHF.

V and J are TRBV3-1 and TRBJ2-7; 14 bases are a match to TRBD2. Trimming removed 3 bases from V and 2 bases from J; junction bases left unmatched: 3. CDR1 and CDR2 (germline): LGHDT, YNNKEL (reference sequence). This CDR3 is 16 amino acids long. Written as DNA, the CDR3 is TGTGCCAGCAGCCAGGCGGGACTAGCGGGGGCCTACGAGCAGTACTTC. Its protein is CASSQAGLAGAYEQYF.

The chain combines TRBV20-1 with TRBJ2-7; TRBD2 agrees at 15 bases. Germline lookup yields CDR1 DFQATT and CDR2 SNEGSKA (reference sequence). The junction had 14 bases not matched to a gene; V was cut back by 3 bases and J by 5 bases. CDR3 size: 18 residues. CDR3 protein: CSASKGFPGLAGGDEQYF. The CDR3 region has the DNA TGCAGTGCTAGTAAGGGATTTCCGGGACTAGCGGGAGGAGACGAGCAGTACTTC.

This clone was counted at least ten times. This chain uses TRBV4-2 with TRBJ1-2; TRBD1 agrees at 7 bases. The germline V gene encodes CDR1 LGHNA and CDR2 YNFKEQ. Losses at the gene ends were 4 bases for V and 3 bases for J; bases not matched to a gene: 26. The length of the CDR3 is 21 residues. CDR3 sequence reads: CASSRVVGRLGQNFGDYGYTF. CDR3 in DNA: TGTGCCAGCAGCCGAGTAGTCGGCCGTCTGGGACAGAATTTTGGTGACTATGGCTACACCTTC.

This clone was detected ten times or more. J is TRBJ2-1 and V is TRBV29-1; TRBD1 matches at 11 bases. Germline V gene data show CDR1 as SQVTM and CDR2 as ANQGSEA. The CDR3 sequence is 15 residues long. V was clipped by 1 base and J by 10 bases; unmatched bases: 9. In DNA, the CDR3 is TGCAGCGTTGAAGGGGGACAGGGGGGCCTCCGCGAGCAGTTCTTC. It translates to CSVEGGQGGLREQFF.

In its sample, this clone ranks as medium-sized. The chain has TRBV11-2 and TRBJ1-1; maybe TRBD1 (5 bases). V lost 1 base, J lost 3 bases, and 12 bases lay in between. Germline V gene data show CDR1 as SGHAT and CDR2 as FQNNGV. CDR3 length: 15 amino acids. The CDR3 coding sequence is TGTGCCAGCAGCTTAGTAGCAGGGAGCCACACTGAAGCTTTCTTT. This encodes CASSLVAGSHTEAFF.

This clone counts as medium-sized. For the CDR3, the DNA is TGTGCCAGCAGCGTAGGAGAAGAGACCCAGTACTTC. Protein sequence: CASSVGEETQYF. J is TRBJ2-5 and V is TRBV9; unclear D gene. The CDR3 extends over 12 amino acids. Germline V gene data show CDR1 as SGDLS and CDR2 as YYNGEE. V lost 0 bases, J lost 3 bases, and 3 bases lay in between.

The chain combines TRBV13 with TRBJ2-1; D possibly corresponds to TRBD2 (5 bases). The CDR3 length is 18 residues. The germline V gene has CDR1 PRHDT and CDR2 FYEKMQ (reference sequence). With 0 bases removed from V and 0 bases from J, the gap between germline ends came to 15 bases. The CDR3 DNA is TGTGCCAGCAGCTTAGGCCGGAGTTCCAGCGGCTCCTACAATGAGCAGTTCTTC. Its protein is CASSLGRSSSGSYNEQFF.

The rearrangement links TRBV6-5 to TRBJ1-5, with D possibly matching TRBD1 (6 bases). Between the trimmed V and J ends, which lost 0 bases and 4 bases, there was a span of 7 bases. This CDR3 is 14 amino acids long. CDR1 is MNHEY and CDR2 is SVGAGI in the germline V gene. CDR3 loop: CASSYSDRNQPQHF. The CDR3 DNA reads TGTGCCAGCAGTTACTCAGACAGGAATCAGCCCCAGCATTTT.

In its sample, this clone ranks as medium-sized. The rearrangement uses TRBV2 and TRBJ1-2; D remains ambiguous. The CDR3 covers 14 residues. Germline-derived CDR1 and CDR2 are SNHLY and FYNNEI. The V end lost 6 bases, the J end lost 0 bases, and 11 bases lay between the germline ends. CDR3 sequence (DNA): TGTGCCAGCAGGGTGCAGATAGCTAACTATGGCTACACCTTC. It translates to CASRVQIANYGYTF. Together with reference TRBV2 and TRBJ1-2, the CDR3 gives the full variable domain: EPEVTQTPSHQVTQMGQEVILRCVPISNHLYFYWYRQILGQKVEFLVSFYNNEISEKSEIFDDQFSVERPDGSNFTLKIRSTKLEDSAMYFCASRVQIANYGYTFGSGTRLTVV.